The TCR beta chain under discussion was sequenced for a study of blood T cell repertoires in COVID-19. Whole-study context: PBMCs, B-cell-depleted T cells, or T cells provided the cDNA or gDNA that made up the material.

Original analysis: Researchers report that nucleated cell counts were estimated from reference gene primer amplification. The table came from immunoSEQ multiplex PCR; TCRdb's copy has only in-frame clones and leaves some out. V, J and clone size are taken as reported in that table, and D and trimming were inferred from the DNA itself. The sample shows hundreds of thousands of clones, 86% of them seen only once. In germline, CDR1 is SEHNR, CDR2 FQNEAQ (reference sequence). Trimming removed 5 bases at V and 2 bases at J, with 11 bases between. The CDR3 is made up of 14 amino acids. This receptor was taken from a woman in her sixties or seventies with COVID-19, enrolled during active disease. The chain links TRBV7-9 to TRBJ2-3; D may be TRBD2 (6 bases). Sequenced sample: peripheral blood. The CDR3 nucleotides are TGTGCCAGCAGCCTGGAGGGCCTCACAGATACGCAGTATTTT. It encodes CASSLEGLTDTQYF. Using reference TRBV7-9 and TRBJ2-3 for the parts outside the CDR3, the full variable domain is DTGVSQNPRHKITKRGQNVTFRCDPISEHNRLYWYRQTLGQGPEFLTYFQNEAQLEKSRLLSDRFSAERPKGSFSTLEIQRTEQGDSAMYLCASSLEGLTDTQYFGPGTRLTVL.